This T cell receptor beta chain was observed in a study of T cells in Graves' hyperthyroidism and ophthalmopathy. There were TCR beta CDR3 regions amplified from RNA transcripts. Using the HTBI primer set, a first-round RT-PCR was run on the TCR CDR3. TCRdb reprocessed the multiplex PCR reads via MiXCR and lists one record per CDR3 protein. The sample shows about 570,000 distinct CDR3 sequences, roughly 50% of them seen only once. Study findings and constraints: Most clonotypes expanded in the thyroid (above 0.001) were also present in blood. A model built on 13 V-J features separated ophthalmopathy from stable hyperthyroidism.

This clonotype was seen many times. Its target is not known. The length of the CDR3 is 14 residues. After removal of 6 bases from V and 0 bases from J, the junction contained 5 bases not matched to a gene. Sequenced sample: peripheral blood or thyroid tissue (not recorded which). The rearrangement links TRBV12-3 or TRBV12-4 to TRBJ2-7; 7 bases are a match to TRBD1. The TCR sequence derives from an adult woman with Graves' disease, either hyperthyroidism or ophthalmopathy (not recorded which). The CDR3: CASSTGVASYEQYF. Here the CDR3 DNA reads TGTGCCAGCAGCACAGGGGTCGCCTCCTACGAGCAGTACTTC.